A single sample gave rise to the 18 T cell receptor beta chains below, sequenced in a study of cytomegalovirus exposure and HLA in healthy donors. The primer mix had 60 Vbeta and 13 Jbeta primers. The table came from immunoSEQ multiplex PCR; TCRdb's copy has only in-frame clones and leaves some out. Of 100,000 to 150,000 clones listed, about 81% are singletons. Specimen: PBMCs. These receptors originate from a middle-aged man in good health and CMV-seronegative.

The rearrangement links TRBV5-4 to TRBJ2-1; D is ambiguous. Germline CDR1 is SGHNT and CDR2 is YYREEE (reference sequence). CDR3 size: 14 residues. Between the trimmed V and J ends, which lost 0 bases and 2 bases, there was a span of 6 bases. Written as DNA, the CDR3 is TGTGCCAGCAGCTTGGAACAGACCTACAATGAGCAGTTCTTC. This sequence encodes CASSLEQTYNEQFF.

The CDR3, as DNA: TGTGCCATCAGAATCGACAGGGACAGAACTGAAGCTTTCTTT. Protein product: CAIRIDRDRTEAFF. J is TRBJ1-1 and V is TRBV10-3, with 7 positions matching TRBD1. The CDR3 consists of 14 residues. With V trimmed by 6 bases and J by 5 bases, 9 bases remained unmatched. Germline V lookup: CDR1 ENHRY, CDR2 SYGVKD.

CDR3 in amino acids: CASSLGQGNTIYF. The CDR3 DNA follows: TGTGCCAGCAGCCTAGGACAGGGAAACACCATATATTTT. The chain uses TRBV7-6 and TRBJ1-3; maybe TRBD1 (6 bases). The V gene lost 5 bases and the J gene lost 4 bases, with 9 bases spanning the gap. There are 13 residues in the CDR3. Germline CDR1 SGHVS, CDR2 FNYEAQ.

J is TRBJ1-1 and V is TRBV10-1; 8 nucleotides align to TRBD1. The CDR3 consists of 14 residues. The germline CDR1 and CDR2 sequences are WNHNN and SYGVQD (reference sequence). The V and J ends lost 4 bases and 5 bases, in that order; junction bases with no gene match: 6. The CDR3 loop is CASSAGQGGTEAFF. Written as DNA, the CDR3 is TGCGCCAGCAGTGCAGGACAGGGAGGGACTGAAGCTTTCTTT.

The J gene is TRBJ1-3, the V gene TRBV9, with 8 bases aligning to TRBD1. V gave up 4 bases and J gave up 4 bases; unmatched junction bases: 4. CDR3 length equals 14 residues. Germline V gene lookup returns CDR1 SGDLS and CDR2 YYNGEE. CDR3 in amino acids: CASSSRDRGNTIYF. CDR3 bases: TGTGCCAGCAGCTCCCGGGACAGGGGAAACACCATATATTTT.

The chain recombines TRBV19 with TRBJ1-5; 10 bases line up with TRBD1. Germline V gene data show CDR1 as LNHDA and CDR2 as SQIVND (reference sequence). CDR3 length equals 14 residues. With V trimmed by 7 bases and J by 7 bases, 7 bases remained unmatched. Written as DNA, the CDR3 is TGTGCCAGTACCATGGGACAGGGGTGGCAGCCCCAGCATTTT. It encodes CASTMGQGWQPQHF.

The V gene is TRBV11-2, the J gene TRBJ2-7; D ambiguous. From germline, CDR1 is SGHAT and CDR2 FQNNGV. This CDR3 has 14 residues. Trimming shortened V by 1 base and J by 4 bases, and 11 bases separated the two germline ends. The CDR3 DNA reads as TGTGCCAGCAGCTTAGGTTGGGCGCAGTACGAGCAGTACTTC. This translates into CASSLGWAQYEQYF.

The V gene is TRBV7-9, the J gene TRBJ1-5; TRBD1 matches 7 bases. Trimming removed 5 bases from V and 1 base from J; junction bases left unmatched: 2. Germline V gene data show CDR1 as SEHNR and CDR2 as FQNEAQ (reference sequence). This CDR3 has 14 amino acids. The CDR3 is CASSRGQSNQPQHF. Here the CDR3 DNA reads TGTGCCAGCAGCAGGGGACAGAGCAATCAGCCCCAGCATTTT.

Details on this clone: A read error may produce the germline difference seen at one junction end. The CDR3 region is CASSSHISGANGLTF. CDR3 bases: TGTGCCAGCAGTTCCCATATCTCTGGGGCCAACGGCCTGACTTTC. The rearrangement joins TRBV28 to TRBJ2-6; D perhaps matches TRBD1 (5 bases). The CDR3 runs 15 residues. Germline values: CDR1 MDHEN, CDR2 SYDVKM. The full variable domain, rest sourced from reference TRBV28 and TRBJ2-6, is DVKVTQSSRYLVKRTGEKVFLECVQDMDHENMFWYRQDPGLGLRLIYFSYDVKMKEKGDIPEGYSVSREKKERFSLILESASTNQTSMYLCASSSHISGANGLTFGAGSRLTVL.

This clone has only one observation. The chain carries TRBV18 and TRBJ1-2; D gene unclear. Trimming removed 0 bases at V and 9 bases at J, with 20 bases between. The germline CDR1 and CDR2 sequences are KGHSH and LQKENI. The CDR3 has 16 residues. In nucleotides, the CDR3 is TGTGCCAGCTCACCACCTTCCTTGACGGAGCCGCGGAGCTACACCTTC. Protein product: CASSPPSLTEPRSYTF. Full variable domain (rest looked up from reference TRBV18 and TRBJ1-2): NAGVMQNPRHLVRRRGQEARLRCSPMKGHSHVYWYRQLPEEGLKFMVYLQKENIIDESGMPKERFSAEFPKEGPSILRIQQVVRGDSAAYFCASSPPSLTEPRSYTFGSGTRLTVV.

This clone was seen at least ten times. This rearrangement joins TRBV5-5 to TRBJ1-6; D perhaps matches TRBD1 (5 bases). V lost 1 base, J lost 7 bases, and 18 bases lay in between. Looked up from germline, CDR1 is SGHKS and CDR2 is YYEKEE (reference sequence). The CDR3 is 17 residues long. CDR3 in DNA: TGTGCCAGCAGCTTGTTGGACACGTTCTTTGGGAATTCACCCCTCCACTTT. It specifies CASSLLDTFFGNSPLHF.

The CDR3 loop is CASIPSGRGGSNQPQHF. For the CDR3, the DNA is TGTGCCAGCATTCCCTCAGGCAGGGGCGGTAGCAATCAGCCCCAGCATTTT. The chain carries TRBV28 and TRBJ1-5; TRBD1 might be the D (6 bases). The CDR3 spans 17 residues. The germline V and J ends were trimmed by 7 bases and 0 bases, with 19 bases remaining between them. From germline, CDR1 is MDHEN and CDR2 SYDVKM.

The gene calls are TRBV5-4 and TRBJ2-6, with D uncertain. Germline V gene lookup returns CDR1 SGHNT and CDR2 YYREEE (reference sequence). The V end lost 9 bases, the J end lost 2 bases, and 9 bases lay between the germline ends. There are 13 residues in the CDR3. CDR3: CATTGPGANVLTF. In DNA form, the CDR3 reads TGTGCCACCACTGGGCCTGGGGCCAACGTCCTGACTTTC.

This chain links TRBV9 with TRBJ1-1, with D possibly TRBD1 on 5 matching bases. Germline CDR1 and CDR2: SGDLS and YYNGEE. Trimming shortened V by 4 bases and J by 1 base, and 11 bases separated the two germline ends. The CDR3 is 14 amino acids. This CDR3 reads CASSPSDRNTEAFF. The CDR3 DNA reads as TGTGCCAGCAGCCCCAGCGACAGGAACACTGAAGCTTTCTTT. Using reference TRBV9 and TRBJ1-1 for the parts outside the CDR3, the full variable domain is DSGVTQTPKHLITATGQRVTLRCSPRSGDLSVYWYQQSLDQGLQFLIQYYNGEERAKGNILERFSAQQFPDLHSELNLSSLELGDSALYFCASSPSDRNTEAFFGQGTRLTVV.

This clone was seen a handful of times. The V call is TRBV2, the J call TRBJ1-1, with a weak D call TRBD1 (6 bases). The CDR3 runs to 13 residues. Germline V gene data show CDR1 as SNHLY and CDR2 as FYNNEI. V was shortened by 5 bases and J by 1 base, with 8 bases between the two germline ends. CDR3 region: CASSTGPNTEAFF. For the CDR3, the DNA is TGTGCCAGCAGTACAGGGCCGAACACTGAAGCTTTCTTT.

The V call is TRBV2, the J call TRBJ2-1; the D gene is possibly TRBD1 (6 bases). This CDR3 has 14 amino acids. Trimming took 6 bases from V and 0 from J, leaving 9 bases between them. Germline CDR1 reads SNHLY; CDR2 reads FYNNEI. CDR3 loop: CASRARGSYNEQFF. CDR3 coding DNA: TGTGCCAGCAGGGCCAGGGGCTCCTACAATGAGCAGTTCTTC.

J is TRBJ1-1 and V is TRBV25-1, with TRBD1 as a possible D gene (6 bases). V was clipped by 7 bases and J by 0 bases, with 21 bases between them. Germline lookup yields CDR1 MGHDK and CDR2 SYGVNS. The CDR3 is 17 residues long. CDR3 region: CASTPLDEGVLNTEAFF. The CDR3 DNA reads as TGTGCCAGCACCCCGTTAGACGAGGGGGTCCTGAACACTGAAGCTTTCTTT.

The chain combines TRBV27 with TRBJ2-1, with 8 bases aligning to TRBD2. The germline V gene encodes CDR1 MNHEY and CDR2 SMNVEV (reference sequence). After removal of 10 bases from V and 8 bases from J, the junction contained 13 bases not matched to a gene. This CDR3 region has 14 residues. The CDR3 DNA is TGTGCCACGTCGACGGGAGGGTATGGTGATGAGCAGTTCTTC. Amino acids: CATSTGGYGDEQFF.